This T cell receptor beta chain comes out of a study of shared clonotypes between healthy human individuals. The CDR3 spans 13 residues. Trimming cost V 4 bases and J 8 bases, with 14 bases left between them. Germline loops: CDR1 SQVTM, CDR2 ANQGSEA. Findings and limits, study-wide: Memory subsets generally showed smaller estimated richness than naive subsets did. Sharing across four donors was highest in naive CD4 (around 5%) and lowest in memory CD8 (roughly 0.4%).

Every subset's genomic DNA went evenly onto several immunoSEQ plates. Generated by immunoSEQ multiplex PCR, the TCRdb table keeps only in-frame clones and is missing some. The sample has over a million clones; around three quarters are singletons. In regard to this clone: Its antigen is unidentified.

Source material: memory CD4+ T cells from PBMCs. Specified subset: CD45RA-negative fraction. The receptor was isolated from a young man in good health. Some clones in this sample may be carry-over from other donors' samples. The V and J genes are TRBV29-1 and TRBJ1-4; maybe TRBD1 (5 bases). CDR3 amino acids: CSVVTPGTEKLFF. The CDR3, as DNA: TGCAGCGTTGTAACCCCCGGGACCGAAAAACTGTTTTTT.